This is a list of T cell receptor beta chains from one sample in a study of blood T cell repertoires in COVID-19. TCRdb's copy holds only in-frame clones and misses some; the assay was immunoSEQ multiplex PCR. The sample yields around 240,000 clones, around 88% seen once. The sample taken for sequencing was peripheral blood. The receptors derive from a woman aged 25-40 years who had recovered from COVID-19. Each CDR3 is given with its conserved first and last residue. D genes are given only for firm matches. Size tells how often a clone was seen (once, few, many) or the class of an expanded clone, and some rows leave it out.

d_gene	abundance	v_gene	j_gene	CDR3nt	CDR3aa
TRBD1	.	TRBV2	TRBJ2-2	TGTGCCAGCAGTGTCCCGGGACAGGGGGGGGTCCCTGATGCGAACACCGGGGAGCTGTTTTTT	CASSVPGQGGVPDANTGELFF
TRBD1	.	TRBV2	TRBJ1-2	TGTGCCAGCACTACAGGGGCTCCTAACTATGGCTACACCTTC	CASTTGAPNYGYTF
TRBD2	.	TRBV19	TRBJ2-1	TGTGCCAGTACCCACTTCGGCGGGGCGGGGGGCTTCAATGAGCAGTTCTTC	CASTHFGGAGGFNEQFF
.	.	TRBV19	TRBJ2-1	TGTGCCAGTAGTCCTCGAGACAGAAATGAGCAGTTCTTC	CASSPRDRNEQFF
TRBD2	.	TRBV7-3	TRBJ2-5	TGTGCCAGCAGCTCCGGAGTAACTAGCGGGGGCCAAGAGACCCAGTACTTC	CASSSGVTSGGQETQYF
TRBD2	.	TRBV5-4	TRBJ2-3	TGTGCCAGCAGCGGACGGACTAGCGGGGGCTTCCATAGCACAGATACGCAGTATTTT	CASSGRTSGGFHSTDTQYF
TRBD1	once	TRBV2	TRBJ1-2	TGTGCCGGAAGTCGACAGGGAAGGAAGGACTACACCTTC	CAGSRQGRKDYTF
.	.	TRBV11-2	TRBJ1-4	TGTGCCAGCAGCCCGAATAACTCGGGAAAACTGTTTTTT	CASSPNNSGKLFF
.	.	TRBV5-1	TRBJ1-1	TGCGCCAGCAGGGAGGACGGGACACCCCCGAACACTGAAGCTTTCTTT	CASREDGTPPNTEAFF
.	.	TRBV2	TRBJ2-3	TGTGCCAGCAGGAAAAGACAGGGACTCCCTAGCACAGATACGCAGTATTTT	CASRKRQGLPSTDTQYF
.	.	TRBV6-1	TRBJ2-3	TGTGCCAGCAGTGAATTGGGAGGTCCCACAGATACGCAGTATTTT	CASSELGGPTDTQYF
.	many	TRBV10-3	TRBJ2-3	TGTGCCATCAGGGGCGCGTTTAACACAGATACGCAGTATTTT	CAIRGAFNTDTQYF
TRBD1	.	TRBV4-1	TRBJ2-5	TGCGCCAGCAGTCAAGTGGGGACAGGGCGCGAAGAGACCCAGTACTTC	CASSQVGTGREETQYF
TRBD2	.	TRBV27	TRBJ2-3	TGTGCCAGCAGTTTATTAGCGGGGAGTGGTACGCAGTATTTT	CASSLLAGSGTQYF
TRBD2	.	TRBV9	TRBJ2-5	TGTGCCAGCAGCGTAAGTGGCGGGGGAGAGACCCAGTACTTC	CASSVSGGGETQYF
.	.	TRBV3-1/TRBV3-2	TRBJ2-7	TGTGCCAGCAGCCGGCTTGGCCACGAGCAGTACTTC	CASSRLGHEQYF
.	.	TRBV6-6	TRBJ1-2	TGTGCCAGCAGTACGGGGGGGGCCTACTATGGCTACACCTTC	CASSTGGAYYGYTF
TRBD1	few	TRBV11-2	TRBJ2-5	TGTGCCAGCAGCCCCGGTCCAGGGGGGACCCAGTACTTC	CASSPGPGGTQYF
TRBD2	.	TRBV6-2/TRBV6-3	TRBJ2-3	TGTGCCAGCAGTTCACTAGCGGGACCCTCAAGGGATACGCAGTATTTT	CASSSLAGPSRDTQYF
.	.	TRBV20-1	TRBJ2-5	TGCAGTGCTAGTTCCGGGACTCTTAAAGAGACCCAGTACTTC	CSASSGTLKETQYF
TRBD1	.	TRBV6-2/TRBV6-3	TRBJ2-5	TGTGCCAGCAGTGACAGGGAGCAAGAGACCCAGTACTTC	CASSDREQETQYF
.	.	TRBV5-1	TRBJ2-3	TGCGCCAGCAGCAGAACAACCGGCACAGATACGCAGTATTTT	CASSRTTGTDTQYF
.	.	TRBV7-2	TRBJ1-2	TGTGCCAGCAGCTTAAACGTGGGGGCGCGTTATGGCTACACCTTC	CASSLNVGARYGYTF
.	.	TRBV5-4	TRBJ2-3	TGTGCCAGCAGCTCGCGGGATTTCACAGATACGCAGTATTTT	CASSSRDFTDTQYF
.	.	TRBV30	TRBJ2-2	TGTGCCTGGAGTGTCCTTCGGCAGGGAACCGGGGAGCTGTTTTTT	CAWSVLRQGTGELFF
TRBD2	once	TRBV5-1	TRBJ2-3	TGCGCCAGCAGCCCGGGGTTTGGCGGGGGTATAAGCACAGATACGCAGTATTTT	CASSPGFGGGISTDTQYF
.	once	TRBV4-1	TRBJ1-4	TGCGCCAGCAGCCGTACAAGAGAAAAACTGTTTTTT	CASSRTREKLFF
.	.	TRBV5-1	TRBJ1-1	TGCGCCAGCAGCTTGGGAGGCTTTTTTCCCACTGAAGCTTTCTTT	CASSLGGFFPTEAFF
TRBD2	.	TRBV9	TRBJ2-2	TGTGCCAGCAGCGTAGAGGGAGGGGCCGGGGAGCTGTTTTTT	CASSVEGGAGELFF
TRBD2	.	TRBV7-3	TRBJ2-5	TGTGCCAGCAGCTTGGCGGGGGGGCCTGCGGAGACCCAGTACTTC	CASSLAGGPAETQYF
.	few	TRBV4-1	TRBJ1-5	TGCGCCAGCAGCCTCGCGTCTCTCGGCAATCAGCCCCAGCATTTT	CASSLASLGNQPQHF
.	.	TRBV21-1	TRBJ2-7	TGTGCCAGCAGGTTCATTGGTAGGAGCTCCTACGAGCAGTACTTC	CASRFIGRSSYEQYF
.	.	TRBV5-1	TRBJ1-2	TGCGCCAGCAGATTGGGAGGTTCCTATGGCTACACCTTC	CASRLGGSYGYTF
TRBD2	.	TRBV5-8	TRBJ2-2	TGTGCCAGCAGCCGTGGGACTAGCGTCGCCGGGGAGCTGTTTTTT	CASSRGTSVAGELFF
.	few	TRBV3-1/TRBV3-2	TRBJ1-1	TGTGCCAGCAGCCCCCGACACAAGAACACTGAAGCTTTCTTT	CASSPRHKNTEAFF
TRBD2	.	TRBV6-4	TRBJ2-2	TGTGCCAGCAGTGACGGCGGGACTAGCGGGGGGATAAACACCGGGGAGCTGTTTTTT	CASSDGGTSGGINTGELFF
TRBD1	once	TRBV4-1	TRBJ1-5	TGCGCCAGCAGCCAAGGCCCGGCGGCAGGGGGTAAGCCCCAGCATTTT	CASSQGPAAGGKPQHF
TRBD1	.	TRBV3-1/TRBV3-2	TRBJ1-6	TGTGCCAGCAGCCAAGAGGGGACAGGGCTGAATTCACCCCTCCACTTT	CASSQEGTGLNSPLHF
.	.	TRBV16	TRBJ2-7	TGTGCCAGCAGCCAATCGGGCAGCTCCTACGAGCAGTACTTC	CASSQSGSSYEQYF
.	.	TRBV10-3	TRBJ1-5	TGTGCTACTCTCCGGGACACCTATAGCAATCAGCCCCAGCATTTT	CATLRDTYSNQPQHF
TRBD1	.	TRBV11-2	TRBJ2-5	TGTGCCAGCAGCGAGGGACAGGGGCACAGCGGACAGTACTTC	CASSEGQGHSGQYF
TRBD2	few	TRBV5-6	TRBJ2-7	TGTGCCAGCAGCCCCAGACTAGCGGGGGACTACGAGCAGTACTTC	CASSPRLAGDYEQYF
TRBD1	.	TRBV12-5	TRBJ2-7	TGTGCTAGTGCCCTTGACAGGGGGTCGTACGAGCAGTACTTC	CASALDRGSYEQYF
TRBD2	.	TRBV2	TRBJ2-3	TGTGCCAGCCGAGAGATAGCGGGGGGGGTAGATACGCAGTATTTT	CASREIAGGVDTQYF